A single sample gave rise to the 27 T cell receptor beta chains below, sequenced in a study of regulatory T cells in long-lasting Graves disease. Construction of TCR beta libraries relied on iRepertoire HTBI primers and on Arm-PCR targeting CDR3 regions. TCRdb reprocessed the multiplex PCR reads with MiXCR, giving one entry per CDR3 protein. The profile covers about 360,000 distinct CDR3 sequences, with around 15% appearing a single time and over 20% taken by the ten largest. Time point described: newly diagnosed GD, antithyroid drugs for less than 3 months. PBMCs were the source of the RNA used for TCR sequencing. Separately, the same data were catalogued under a study of T cells in Graves' hyperthyroidism and ophthalmopathy.

Sequenced here: peripheral blood mononuclear cells (PBMCs), sampled at new diagnosis, from a patient treated with antithyroid drugs. These receptors were obtained from a woman younger than 30 with Graves disease.

J is TRBJ2-5 and V is TRBV4-1; either TRBD1 or TRBD2 may supply D (5 bases each). The CDR3 totals 15 residues. Trimming left V 4 bases short and J 5 bases short, with 17 bases between. CDR1 is MGHRA and CDR2 is YSYEKL in the germline V gene. In DNA, the CDR3 is TGCGCCAGCAGCCCCGTGGGGGTAGTTAGTGAGACCCAGTACTTC. The encoded protein is CASSPVGVVSETQYF.

Points on this clonotype: A much larger clone differs by one base, so this may be a read error. The rearrangement joins TRBV12-3 or TRBV12-4 to TRBJ2-5; no clear D. With 6 bases removed from V and 7 bases from J, the gap between germline ends came to 12 bases. The CDR3 is 12 amino acids. This CDR3 reads CASSPGFGTQYF. CDR3 coding DNA: TGTGCCAGCAGCCCCGGATTTGGGACCCAGTACTTC.

This clonotype was recorded at least ten times. The chain employs TRBV7-9 and TRBJ2-1, with no clear D. Germline-derived CDR1 and CDR2 are SEHNR and FQNEAQ (reference sequence). Trimming shortened V by 1 base and J by 4 bases, and 5 bases separated the two germline ends. CDR3 size: 13 residues. The CDR3 coding sequence is TGTGCCAGCAGCTTAGATAGATACAATGAGCAGTTCTTC. It translates to CASSLDRYNEQFF.

This clonotype showed up many times. The chain links TRBV2 to TRBJ2-1; D is ambiguous. The V end lost 6 bases, the J end lost 6 bases, and 15 bases lay between the germline ends. CDR3 length: 14 residues. Per germline, CDR1 SNHLY and CDR2 FYNNEI. CDR3 amino acids: CASSEDQAPNEQFF. The DNA for the CDR3 is TGTGCCAGCAGCGAGGACCAGGCACCCAATGAGCAGTTCTTC.

This clonotype showed up many times. This sequence joins TRBV20-1 and TRBJ2-7, with D possibly TRBD2 on 5 matching bases. The germline V gene has CDR1 DFQATT and CDR2 SNEGSKA (reference sequence). There are 15 residues in the CDR3. V lost 0 bases to trimming and J lost 2 bases, with 14 bases between them. CDR3 coding DNA: TGCAGTGCTAGAGATAGGAGGAGGATCACCTACGAGCAGTACTTC. This translates into CSARDRRRITYEQYF.

This clonotype was detected ten times or more. This rearrangement joins TRBV20-1 to TRBJ1-5; weak D call: TRBD1 (5 bases). Germline CDR1 is DFQATT and CDR2 is SNEGSKA (reference sequence). The CDR3 has 15 residues. Trimming stripped 5 bases from V and 2 bases from J, with 16 bases between. The CDR3 coding sequence is TGCAGTGCTCGGCAGGGAATTTCGGGCAATCAGCCCCAGCATTTT. Translation: CSARQGISGNQPQHF.

This clonotype has ten or more counts. This chain links TRBV19 with TRBJ2-7; TRBD2 matches at 7 bases. The CDR3 runs to 16 residues. Germline V lookup: CDR1 LNHDA, CDR2 SQIVND (reference sequence). The CDR3 sequence: CGSHVKRGGFTYEQYF. The CDR3 DNA is TGTGGCAGCCACGTCAAGCGGGGCGGGTTTACCTACGAGCAGTACTTC. Full variable domain (missing parts from reference TRBV19 and TRBJ2-7): DGGITQSPKYLFRKEGQNVTLSCEQNLNHDAMYWYRQDPGQGLRLIYYSQIVNDFQKGDIAEGYSVSREKKESFPLTVTSAQKNPTAFYLCGSHVKRGGFTYEQYFGPGTRLTVT.

In its sample, this clonotype was seen many times. The CDR3 here is CSAYRDRVYEQYF. The CDR3 nucleotides read TGCAGTGCTTACCGGGACAGGGTCTACGAGCAGTACTTC. This rearrangement joins TRBV20-1 to TRBJ2-7, with TRBD1 matching over 9 bases. V shed 5 bases, J shed 3 bases, and the junction held 5 bases outside the gene matches. The CDR3 extends over 13 amino acids. CDR1 is DFQATT and CDR2 is SNEGSKA in the germline V gene (reference sequence).

This clonotype has only a few counts. The chain links TRBV9 to TRBJ2-6; TRBD1 aligns across 11 bases. The V gene end was trimmed by 3 bases and the J gene end by 0 bases; junction bases not matched to a gene: 2. CDR1 SGDLS and CDR2 YYNGEE come from the germline V gene. CDR3 size: 17 residues. Here the CDR3 DNA reads TGTGCCAGCAGCGCAGGGACAGGGGGCTCTGGGGCCAACGTCCTGACTTTC. Translated: CASSAGTGGSGANVLTF.

The sample holds one count of this clonotype. One end of the junction is discordant with germline, which a read error may explain. The chain is built from TRBV27 and TRBJ1-5, with 10 bases aligning to TRBD1. CDR1 is MNHEY, CDR2 SMNVEV, per germline (reference sequence). This CDR3 comprises 18 residues. In DNA, the CDR3 is TGTGCCAGCAGTCCCCACCTACAGGGACAGGGGATGGATCAGGCCCAGCATTTT. It is translated as CASSPHLQGQGMDQAQHF.

This clonotype was picked up many times. The J gene is TRBJ1-1, the V gene TRBV5-1, with D perhaps matching TRBD1 (5 bases). Trimming took off 4 bases at V and 4 bases at J, with 20 bases between the two ends. CDR3 length: 16 amino acids. Germline lookup yields CDR1 SGHRS and CDR2 YFSETQ. The CDR3 nucleotides are TGCGCCAGCAGCCAGGACCCGGGACCGGCGGGCACTGAAGCTTTCTTT. The encoded protein is CASSQDPGPAGTEAFF.

This clonotype was seen only a few times. The J gene is TRBJ1-4, the V gene TRBV15; no clear D. Trimming removed 3 bases at V and 8 bases at J, with 16 bases between. CDR1 LNHNV and CDR2 YYDKDF come from the germline V gene (reference sequence). The CDR3 runs to 15 residues. The CDR3 DNA reads TGTGCCACCAGCAGTGGTAGGAGGGATTCGGAAAAACTGTTTTTT. This sequence encodes CATSSGRRDSEKLFF. The full variable domain, with the rest looked up from reference TRBV15 and TRBJ1-4, is DAMVIQNPRYQVTQFGKPVTLSCSQTLNHNVMYWYQQKSSQAPKLLFHYYDKDFNNEADTPDNFQSRRPNTSFCFLDIRSPGLGDTAMYLCATSSGRRDSEKLFFGSGTQLSVL.

In its sample, this clonotype was seen many times. The chain links TRBV2 to TRBJ2-7; 14 bases fit TRBD2. V trimming: 4 bases; J trimming: 7 bases; junction bases outside the gene matches: 0. The CDR3 is 13 residues long. The germline CDR1 and CDR2 sequences are SNHLY and FYNNEI. The DNA of the CDR3 is TGTGCCAGCAGTGGACTAGCGGGAGGGGAGCAGTACTTC. Residues: CASSGLAGGEQYF.

The chain couples TRBV5-5 to TRBJ2-2; D not certain. The CDR3 runs to 14 residues. From germline, CDR1 is SGHKS and CDR2 YYEKEE (reference sequence). V dropped 1 base and J dropped 0 bases, with 4 bases sitting between them. The CDR3 coding sequence is TGTGCCAGCAGCTTGATAGCGAACACCGGGGAGCTGTTTTTT. This sequence encodes CASSLIANTGELFF.

This clonotype was detected many times. This rearrangement joins TRBV12-3 or TRBV12-4 to TRBJ2-1; possibly TRBD2 for D (7 bases). Trimming removed 8 bases at V and 2 bases at J, with 16 bases between. The CDR3 runs 15 residues. The CDR3 is CASRGAGATYNEQFF. In nucleotides, the CDR3 is TGTGCCAGCCGGGGGGCGGGAGCGACCTACAATGAGCAGTTCTTC.

A remark on this clonotype: It is likely a read error: a sequence one base away is far more abundant. V is TRBV7-3 and J is TRBJ2-3; D possibly uses TRBD1 or TRBD2 (5 bases each). CDR3 length: 14 amino acids. V was clipped by 5 bases and J by 1 base, with 10 bases between them. Germline loops: CDR1 SGHTA, CDR2 FQGTGA. The CDR3, as DNA: TGTGCCAGCAGCGTCCGGGGACGCACAGATACGCAGTATTTT. Residues: CASSVRGRTDTQYF.

At least ten counts were recorded for this clonotype. The chain couples TRBV6-1 to TRBJ2-5, with 11 bases that match TRBD1. Trimming cost V 2 bases and J 7 bases; bases outside gene matches: 9. Germline CDR1 reads MNHNS; CDR2 reads SASEGT. The CDR3 sequence is 16 residues long. This CDR3 reads CASSERTGGAEGTQYF. CDR3 bases: TGTGCCAGCAGTGAAAGGACAGGGGGCGCCGAAGGGACCCAGTACTTC.

This clonotype was recorded many times. This chain joins TRBV28 and TRBJ2-1; 7 bases are shared with TRBD2. With V trimmed by 2 bases and J by 0 bases, 4 bases remained unmatched. The CDR3 loop spans 16 amino acids. Germline assignment: CDR1 MDHEN and CDR2 SYDVKM. In DNA, the CDR3 is TGTGCCAGCAGTTTACGTGGGGGGGTCTCCTACAATGAGCAGTTCTTC. Translation: CASSLRGGVSYNEQFF.

In this sample, this clonotype turned up many times. The chain recombines TRBV18 with TRBJ1-2, with TRBD1 matching over 7 bases. The CDR3 is 13 residues long. Trimming took 2 bases from V and 8 from J; bases not matched to a gene: 5. Germline CDR1 reads KGHSH; CDR2 reads LQKENI. Here the CDR3 reads CASSPWDSPGYTF. The CDR3, as DNA: TGTGCCAGCTCACCATGGGACAGCCCCGGCTACACCTTC.

This clonotype came up many times. The junction does not match germline at one end; this may be a read error. The genes are TRBV5-1 and TRBJ2-3; D is unresolved. The germline CDR1 and CDR2 sequences are SGHRS and YFSETQ. The CDR3 totals 14 residues. CDR3 nucleotides: TGTGCCAGCAGTTTATCGTCCAGCACAGATACGCAGTATTTT. It is translated as CASSLSSSTDTQYF.

This clonotype was seen ten or more times. The chain couples TRBV5-1 to TRBJ2-7, with 7 bases lining up with TRBD2. The V segment lost 5 bases and the J segment 2 bases; nucleotides outside the gene matches: 7. The CDR3 contains 14 residues. CDR1 is SGHRS, CDR2 YFSETQ, per germline. CDR3 DNA: TGCGCCAGCAGTTTTAGCGGGTCCCCCTACGAGCAGTACTTC. Amino acid sequence: CASSFSGSPYEQYF. Full variable domain (rest looked up from reference TRBV5-1 and TRBJ2-7): KAGVTQTPRYLIKTRGQQVTLSCSPISGHRSVSWYQQTPGQGLQFLFEYFSETQRNKGNFPGRFSGRQFSNSRSEMNVSTLELGDSALYLCASSFSGSPYEQYFGPGTRLTVT.

This rearrangement joins TRBV5-1 to TRBJ2-5; the D gene is possibly TRBD2 (6 bases). Deletions cut 3 bases from V and 4 bases from J, with 16 bases between. The V gene's germline CDR1 is SGHRS and CDR2 YFSETQ. The CDR3 sequence is 15 residues long. As DNA, the CDR3 is TGCGCCAGCAGCTCCTTACCCATGGGGGGAGAGACCCAGTACTTC. Amino acid sequence: CASSSLPMGGETQYF.

This chain uses TRBV20-1 with TRBJ1-2; D ambiguous. The CDR3 totals 12 residues. In germline, CDR1 is DFQATT, CDR2 SNEGSKA (reference sequence). Trimming took off 4 bases at V and 6 bases at J, with 12 bases between the two ends. This chain's CDR3 is CSAKDLENGYTF. The CDR3, as DNA: TGCAGTGCTAAAGATCTGGAGAATGGCTACACCTTC.

The V call is TRBV2, the J call TRBJ2-1, with 10 bases that match TRBD2. V dropped 4 bases and J dropped 0; count of bases not matched to a gene: 3. This CDR3 comprises 16 residues. Germline-derived CDR1 and CDR2 are SNHLY and FYNNEI. For the CDR3, the DNA is TGTGCCAGCAGTGGGACTAGCGGATTCTCCTACAATGAGCAGTTCTTC. It yields the protein CASSGTSGFSYNEQFF.

This clonotype was seen at least ten times. CDR3 region: CAWSGWGHRFANTGELFF. The CDR3 DNA follows: TGTGCCTGGAGTGGATGGGGGCACCGGTTCGCGAACACCGGGGAGCTGTTTTTT. The chain uses TRBV30 and TRBJ2-2; TRBD1 might be the D (6 bases). CDR3 size: 18 residues. V was trimmed by 1 base and J by 0 bases, leaving 18 bases between them. Germline V gene sequence: CDR1 GTSNPN, CDR2 SVGIG (reference sequence).

At least ten counts were recorded for this clonotype. DNA for the CDR3: TGTGCCATCAGTGGGACTAGCGGGATTGGGGAGACCCAGTACTTC. It translates to CAISGTSGIGETQYF. This rearrangement joins TRBV10-3 to TRBJ2-5; 12 bases are a match to TRBD2. CDR1 and CDR2 from the germline V gene are ENHRY and SYGVKD. V shed 4 bases and J 5 bases; nucleotides not matched to a gene: 5. This CDR3 is built from 15 residues.

The V call is TRBV9, the J call TRBJ2-7, with TRBD1 matching 9 bases. Germline V lookup: CDR1 SGDLS, CDR2 YYNGEE. V lost 2 bases and J lost 6; bases outside the gene matches: 9. There are 15 residues in the CDR3. For the CDR3, the DNA is TGTGCCAGCAGCGTGACCGGGACAGGGAAATCCGAGCAGTACTTC. This gives the protein CASSVTGTGKSEQYF.